The text below deals with one T cell receptor (beta chain). Its antigen remains unknown. This record belongs to a study of relationships among human T cell subsets. Broader study findings: A couple of pan T samples, processed alongside pan B cells, lack T cell counts. Regulatory and Th2 subsets had few clones over 100 reads, unlike CD8+ cytotoxic cells. No significant subset differences appeared in V, D, J use, CDR3 length or N-additions.

T cell subsets were isolated with antibody-coated magnetic beads. Semiquantitative ARM-PCR amplified T cell receptor alpha and beta CDR3 regions from mRNA. Exponential amplification used communal superprimers after tagged nested gene-specific primers in ARM-PCR. TCRdb recomputed calls from the multiplex PCR reads with MiXCR, one row per CDR3 protein. The sample lists 16,000 or so distinct CDR3 sequences; less than 80% were seen once. Per the germline V gene, CDR1 is SGHVS and CDR2 is FNYEAQ. This CDR3 has 14 residues. The V end lost 1 base, the J end lost 1 base, and 8 bases lay between the germline ends.

Sequencing input: total T cells sorted from blood. This chain uses TRBV7-6 with TRBJ2-7; D is undetermined. This sequence was found in a man aged 35-49 years in good health. The CDR3 nucleotides read TGTGCCAGCAGCTTAGGCGCAGGATCCTACGAGCAGTACTTC. Translating gives CASSLGAGSYEQYF.